Listed below are T cell receptor beta chains from one sample, sequenced in a study of CXCR3-negative and CXCR3-positive naive CD8 T cells. TCRdb re-called the 5' RACE reads and shows each CDR3 protein once, DNA omitted. The sample data list 90,000 to 100,000 distinct CDR3 sequences. Sequencing was carried out using naive CXCR3- CD8+ T cells from blood. The receptors were sampled from a human donor in good health. Some clones in this sample may be carry-over from other donors' samples. CDR3s include the opening cysteine and the closing phenylalanine or tryptophan.

v_call	j_call	cdr3_aa
TRBV28	TRBJ2-7	CASISRTGGYEQYF
TRBV7-9	TRBJ2-3	CASSTRDFTDTQYF
TRBV27	TRBJ2-3	CASSFFQPDTQYF
TRBV7-9	TRBJ2-5	CASSLTGSETQYF
TRBV5-1	TRBJ2-7	CASSLGQGREQYF
TRBV27	TRBJ2-5	CASSLAGATRETQYF
TRBV5-1	TRBJ1-1	CASSLVYGEWNTEAFF
TRBV6-2/TRBV6-3	TRBJ2-2	CASSKDLAGGWYGAGELFF
TRBV7-2	TRBJ2-7	CASSLVGGDIAYEQYF
TRBV12-5	TRBJ2-1	CASGFPFRSSYNEQFF